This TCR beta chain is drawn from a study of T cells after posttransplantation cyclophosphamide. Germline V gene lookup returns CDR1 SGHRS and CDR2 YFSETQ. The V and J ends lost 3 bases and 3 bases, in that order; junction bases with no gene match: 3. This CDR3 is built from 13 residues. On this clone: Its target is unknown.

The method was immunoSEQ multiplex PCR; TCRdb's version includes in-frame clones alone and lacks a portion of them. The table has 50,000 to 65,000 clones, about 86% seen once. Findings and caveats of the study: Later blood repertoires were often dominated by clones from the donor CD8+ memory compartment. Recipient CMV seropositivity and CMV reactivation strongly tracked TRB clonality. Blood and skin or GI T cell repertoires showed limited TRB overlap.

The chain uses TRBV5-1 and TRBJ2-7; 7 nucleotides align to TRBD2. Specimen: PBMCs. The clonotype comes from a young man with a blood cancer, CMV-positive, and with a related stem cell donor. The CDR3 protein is CASSSERGYEQYF. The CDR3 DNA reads TGCGCCAGCAGCTCCGAGCGGGGCTACGAGCAGTACTTC.